A single sample is the source of the 15 T cell receptor beta chains below, sequenced in a study of cytomegalovirus exposure and HLA in healthy donors (dated by TCRdb to the late 2010s). The method was the immunoSEQ multiplex PCR assay. TCRdb carries this immuneACCESS record with in-frame sequences only. Its versions omit some clonotypes, under half of them owing to an unresolved V gene in the studies checked, with the rest unexplained. The sample table holds under 250,000 clones, of which roughly 83% were seen once. The top ten hold around 5.5% of the sample. Sequences were obtained from PBMCs. The source is a woman between 18 and 30 years old in good health and CMV-seronegative.

As regards this clone: Other DNA sequences within the sample encode an identical CDR3. CDR3 amino acids: CASSARYEQYF. The CDR3 DNA sequence: TGTGCCAGCAGTGCCCGTTACGAGCAGTACTTC. The chain is built from TRBV2 and TRBJ2-7; D remains unclear. The CDR3 contains 11 residues. Germline V gene sequence: CDR1 SNHLY, CDR2 FYNNEI. V shed 4 bases and J shed 4 bases, with 5 bases lying between them.

This clone was recorded a few times. The genes are TRBV30 and TRBJ1-2; D is ambiguous. The CDR3 has 12 residues. CDR1 is GTSNPN and CDR2 is SVGIG in the germline V gene (reference sequence). The ends were cut back, 8 bases at V and 3 bases at J, with 13 bases in the middle. The CDR3 nucleotides are TGTGCCCTAGGACCGGCGGACTATGGCTACACCTTC. The encoded protein is CALGPADYGYTF.

V and J are TRBV27 and TRBJ1-5; no definite D call. The V gene's germline CDR1 is MNHEY and CDR2 SMNVEV (reference sequence). Deletions cut 11 bases from V and 1 base from J, with 18 bases between. The CDR3 extends over 15 amino acids. The CDR3 region has the DNA TGTGCCGCAAGTTCGTACCCGCAGAGCAATCAGCCCCAGCATTTT. Its protein product is CAASSYPQSNQPQHF.

This sequence joins TRBV9 and TRBJ2-6, with D perhaps matching TRBD2 (6 bases). This CDR3 comprises 16 residues. The germline CDR1 and CDR2 sequences are SGDLS and YYNGEE. Trimming took 0 bases from V and 2 from J, leaving 9 bases between them. The DNA of the CDR3 is TGTGCCAGCAGCGTAGTTGCGGGGACTGGGGCCAACGTCCTGACTTTC. It encodes CASSVVAGTGANVLTF.

The chain combines TRBV2 with TRBJ1-3, with D hard to call. There are 14 residues in the CDR3. Germline assignment: CDR1 SNHLY and CDR2 FYNNEI. Between the trimmed V and J ends, which lost 7 bases and 0 bases, there was a span of 10 bases. DNA of the CDR3: TGTGCCAGCACCCGTCGGGGCTCTGGAAACACCATATATTTT. This translates into CASTRRGSGNTIYF. Together with reference TRBV2 and TRBJ1-3, the CDR3 gives the full variable domain: EPEVTQTPSHQVTQMGQEVILRCVPISNHLYFYWYRQILGQKVEFLVSFYNNEISEKSEIFDDQFSVERPDGSNFTLKIRSTKLEDSAMYFCASTRRGSGNTIYFGEGSWLTVV.

The chain joins TRBV6-5 to TRBJ2-7; no clear D. The CDR3 length is 13 residues. Germline V CDR1 and CDR2: MNHEY, SVGAGI. Trimming removed 4 bases from V and 7 bases from J, with 14 bases in between. The CDR3 DNA reads TGTGCCAGCAGTTCCGGAGAGACGAATGAGCAGTACTTC. It codes for CASSSGETNEQYF.

This clone appeared once. J is TRBJ1-4 and V is TRBV30; D possibly corresponds to TRBD1 (5 bases). The germline V gene encodes CDR1 GTSNPN and CDR2 SVGIG (reference sequence). The CDR3 totals 15 residues. The germline V and J ends were trimmed by 0 bases and 0 bases, with 8 bases remaining between them. CDR3: CAWSVGGATNEKLFF. DNA of the CDR3: TGTGCCTGGAGTGTGGGGGGGGCAACTAATGAAAAACTGTTTTTT.

This clone appeared a single time. This chain joins TRBV6-5 and TRBJ2-7, with D unclear. V lost 1 base to trimming and J lost 3 bases, with 13 bases between them. Germline V gene sequence: CDR1 MNHEY, CDR2 SVGAGI. The CDR3 runs to 15 residues. The CDR3 is CASSYLPRSLYEQYF. CDR3 coding DNA: TGTGCCAGCAGTTACTTGCCCAGATCCCTCTACGAGCAGTACTTC.

This chain joins TRBV2 and TRBJ2-1; TRBD2 matches at 10 bases. V lost 6 bases to trimming and J lost 4 bases; unmatched junction nucleotides: 6. The germline CDR1 and CDR2 sequences are SNHLY and FYNNEI. CDR3 length: 15 residues. The DNA of the CDR3 is TGTGCCAGCAGAGGGGGGACTAGCGCATACAATGAGCAGTTCTTC. Its translation is CASRGGTSAYNEQFF. Filled out from reference TRBV2 and TRBJ2-1, the complete variable domain reads EPEVTQTPSHQVTQMGQEVILRCVPISNHLYFYWYRQILGQKVEFLVSFYNNEISEKSEIFDDQFSVERPDGSNFTLKIRSTKLEDSAMYFCASRGGTSAYNEQFFGPGTRLTVL.

This chain joins TRBV25-1 and TRBJ2-5, with D possibly TRBD2 on 6 matching bases. CDR3 size: 14 residues. The V end was cut by 1 base, the J end by 2 bases, with 8 bases between. Germline V lookup: CDR1 MGHDK, CDR2 SYGVNS. The CDR3 reads CASSESGEQETQYF. The CDR3 DNA sequence: TGTGCCAGCAGTGAATCGGGGGAACAAGAGACCCAGTACTTC. The variable domain in full, completed from reference TRBV25-1 and TRBJ2-5, reads EADIYQTPRYLVIGTGKKITLECSQTMGHDKMYWYQQDPGMELHLIHYSYGVNSTEKGDLSSESTVSRIRTEHFPLTLESARPSHTSQYLCASSESGEQETQYFGPGTRLLVL.

The chain combines TRBV28 with TRBJ1-5; TRBD1 agrees at 8 bases. The CDR3 covers 14 residues. Germline-derived CDR1 and CDR2 are MDHEN and SYDVKM. Trimming at V came to 8 bases and at J to 2 bases, leaving 5 bases not matched to a gene. CDR3 nucleotide sequence: TGTGCCAGCGGACAGGGCGATGGCAATCAGCCCCAGCATTTT. Translating gives CASGQGDGNQPQHF.

The chain combines TRBV30 with TRBJ2-6, with D possibly TRBD2 on 5 matching bases. The CDR3 consists of 16 residues. Germline-derived CDR1 and CDR2 are GTSNPN and SVGIG (reference sequence). Trimming removed 2 bases at V and 0 bases at J, with 11 bases between. The DNA of the CDR3 is TGTGCCTGGAGTAGAGGAGAGGGCTCTGGGGCCAACGTCCTGACTTTC. Translated, it gives CAWSRGEGSGANVLTF.

The chain links TRBV4-1 to TRBJ2-3; perhaps TRBD1 as D (6 bases). Trimming stripped 1 base from V and 0 bases from J, with 8 bases between. Germline values: CDR1 MGHRA, CDR2 YSYEKL. This CDR3 spans 15 amino acids. The chain's CDR3 is CASSQVDRSTDTQYF. The CDR3 DNA reads TGCGCCAGCAGCCAAGTGGACAGAAGCACAGATACGCAGTATTTT.

This rearrangement joins TRBV6-1 to TRBJ1-2; no clear D gene. The CDR3 totals 12 residues. The germline V and J ends were trimmed by 4 bases and 4 bases, with 7 bases remaining between them. Germline CDR1 and CDR2: MNHNS and SASEGT. This chain's CDR3 is CASSGGLYGYTF. In DNA form, the CDR3 reads TGTGCCAGCAGTGGAGGGCTCTATGGCTACACCTTC.

This chain links TRBV15 with TRBJ2-3; 8 bases are a match to TRBD1. CDR3 length: 16 amino acids. CDR1 is LNHNV and CDR2 is YYDKDF in the germline V gene (reference sequence). Unmatched junction bases numbered 8, after V lost 3 bases and J lost 3 bases. The CDR3 DNA reads as TGTGCCACCAGCAGGAAGGACAGGGAAGTGACAGATACGCAGTATTTT. Its protein is CATSRKDREVTDTQYF. Full variable domain (missing parts from reference TRBV15 and TRBJ2-3): DAMVIQNPRYQVTQFGKPVTLSCSQTLNHNVMYWYQQKSSQAPKLLFHYYDKDFNNEADTPDNFQSRRPNTSFCFLDIRSPGLGDTAMYLCATSRKDREVTDTQYFGPGTRLTVL.